The 8 T cell receptor beta chains in this list originate from one sample, sequenced in a study of cytomegalovirus exposure and HLA in healthy donors. Both 60 Vbeta primers and 13 Jbeta primers went into the PCR. Profiling relied on immunoSEQ multiplex PCR, and the TCRdb table lists in-frame clones only, not all of them. The top ten clones hold around 4.1% of a sample with approximately 110,000 clones, roughly 80% of them seen once. The specimen was PBMCs. The receptors were gathered from a woman in her forties in good health and CMV-seronegative.

There are a few counts of this clone. The CDR3 bases are TGCGCCAGCAGCAGTTCCGGGACAATCTATGGCTACACCTTC. Translated: CASSSSGTIYGYTF. The rearrangement uses TRBV5-1 and TRBJ1-2, with a possible D match to TRBD1 (6 bases). Germline V gene sequence: CDR1 SGHRS, CDR2 YFSETQ. V was clipped by 4 bases and J by 4 bases, with 14 bases between them. The CDR3 spans 14 residues.

This chain uses TRBV6-5 with TRBJ2-7, with 10 bases aligning to TRBD1. V lost 2 bases and J lost 1; bases outside the gene matches: 5. The CDR3 extends over 16 amino acids. From germline, CDR1 is MNHEY and CDR2 SVGAGI. The CDR3 sequence: CASSYESDRGSYEQYF. In nucleotides, the CDR3 is TGTGCCAGCAGTTACGAGTCGGACAGGGGGTCCTACGAGCAGTACTTC.

V is TRBV19 and J is TRBJ2-7; 10 positions match TRBD2. V trimming: 5 bases; J trimming: 5 bases; junction bases outside the gene matches: 9. CDR3 length: 15 amino acids. Germline-derived CDR1 and CDR2 are LNHDA and SQIVND (reference sequence). The CDR3 DNA reads as TGTGCCAGTAGTGCCTCGCTAGCGGGAGTAAACGAGCAGTACTTC. This sequence encodes CASSASLAGVNEQYF.

The CDR3 DNA follows: TGTGCCAGCAGCTCGCGGGACAGGGGTAACACCGGGGAGCTGTTTTTT. Encoded protein: CASSSRDRGNTGELFF. The chain employs TRBV7-9 and TRBJ2-2; 10 bases are shared with TRBD1. V lost 4 bases, J lost 2 bases, and 4 bases stayed unmatched. Germline CDR1 reads SEHNR; CDR2 reads FQNEAQ (reference sequence). This CDR3 is built from 16 residues.

This rearrangement joins TRBV9 to TRBJ1-1; D is undetermined. Trimming cost V 0 bases and J 1 base, with 7 bases left between them. The CDR3 covers 14 residues. Germline V gene lookup returns CDR1 SGDLS and CDR2 YYNGEE. In DNA, the CDR3 is TGTGCCAGCAGCGTAGTATCAGGGAACACTGAAGCTTTCTTT. Amino acids: CASSVVSGNTEAFF.

V gene TRBV4-2 combines with J gene TRBJ2-4, with 10 bases aligning to TRBD1. Per germline, CDR1 LGHNA and CDR2 YNFKEQ. There are 16 residues in the CDR3. Losses at the gene ends were 3 bases for V and 0 bases for J; bases not matched to a gene: 2. CDR3 bases: TGTGCCAGCAGCCAGGGACAGGGGCTAGCCAAAAACATTCAGTACTTC. Its protein product is CASSQGQGLAKNIQYF.

The table lists this clone with a few counts. The chain combines TRBV19 with TRBJ1-5; D call uncertain. The germline CDR1 and CDR2 sequences are LNHDA and SQIVND (reference sequence). CDR3 length: 13 residues. V was pared by 5 bases and J by 4 bases, with 9 bases between. CDR3 protein: CASSLSQNQPQHF. CDR3 nucleotide sequence: TGTGCCAGTAGTCTTTCCCAGAATCAGCCCCAGCATTTT.

The rearrangement uses TRBV7-9 and TRBJ1-1; 7 bases line up with TRBD1. Germline loops: CDR1 SEHNR, CDR2 FQNEAQ (reference sequence). The CDR3 is 16 amino acids. V trimming: 5 bases; J trimming: 6 bases; junction bases outside the gene matches: 15. The CDR3 DNA reads TGTGCCAGCAGCCCTAGGGGCTACAGGGGAAGTTCTGAAGCTTTCTTT. Amino acid sequence: CASSPRGYRGSSEAFF.